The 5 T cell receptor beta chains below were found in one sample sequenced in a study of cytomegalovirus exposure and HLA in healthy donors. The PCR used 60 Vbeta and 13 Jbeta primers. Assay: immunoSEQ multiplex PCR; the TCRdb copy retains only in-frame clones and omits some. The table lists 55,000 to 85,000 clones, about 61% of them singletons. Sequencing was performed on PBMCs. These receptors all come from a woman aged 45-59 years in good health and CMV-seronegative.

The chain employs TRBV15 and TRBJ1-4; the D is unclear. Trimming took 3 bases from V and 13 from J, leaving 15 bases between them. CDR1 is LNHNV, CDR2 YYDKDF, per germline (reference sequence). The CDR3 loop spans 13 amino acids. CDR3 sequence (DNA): TGTGCCACCAGCAGTTCTGACCGGGGTACACTGTTTTTT. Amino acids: CATSSSDRGTLFF.

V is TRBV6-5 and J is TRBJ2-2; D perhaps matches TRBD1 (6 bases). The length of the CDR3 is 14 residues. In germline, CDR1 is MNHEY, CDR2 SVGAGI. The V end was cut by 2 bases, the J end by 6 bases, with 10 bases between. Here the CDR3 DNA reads TGTGCCAGCAGTTACATGGGGGCGGCCGGGGAGCTGTTTTTT. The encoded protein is CASSYMGAAGELFF.

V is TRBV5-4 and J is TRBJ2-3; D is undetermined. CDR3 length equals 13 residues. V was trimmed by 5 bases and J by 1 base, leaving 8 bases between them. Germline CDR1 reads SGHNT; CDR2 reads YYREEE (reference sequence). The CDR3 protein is CASSLEGTDTQYF. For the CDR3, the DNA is TGTGCCAGCAGTCTAGAGGGCACAGATACGCAGTATTTT.

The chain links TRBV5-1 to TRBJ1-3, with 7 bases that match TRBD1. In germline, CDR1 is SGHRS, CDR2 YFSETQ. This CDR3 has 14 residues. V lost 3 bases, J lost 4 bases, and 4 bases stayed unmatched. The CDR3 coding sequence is TGCGCCAGCAGCTCCCAGGGGGACGGAAACACCATATATTTT. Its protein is CASSSQGDGNTIYF. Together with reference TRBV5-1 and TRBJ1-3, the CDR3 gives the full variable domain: KAGVTQTPRYLIKTRGQQVTLSCSPISGHRSVSWYQQTPGQGLQFLFEYFSETQRNKGNFPGRFSGRQFSNSRSEMNVSTLELGDSALYLCASSSQGDGNTIYFGEGSWLTVV.

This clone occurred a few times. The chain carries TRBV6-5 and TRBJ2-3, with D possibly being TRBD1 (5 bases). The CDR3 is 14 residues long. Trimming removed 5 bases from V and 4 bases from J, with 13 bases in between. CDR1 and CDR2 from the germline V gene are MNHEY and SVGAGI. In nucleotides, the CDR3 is TGTGCCAGCAGTGAACAGGCAGCCCCAGATACGCAGTATTTT. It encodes CASSEQAAPDTQYF.